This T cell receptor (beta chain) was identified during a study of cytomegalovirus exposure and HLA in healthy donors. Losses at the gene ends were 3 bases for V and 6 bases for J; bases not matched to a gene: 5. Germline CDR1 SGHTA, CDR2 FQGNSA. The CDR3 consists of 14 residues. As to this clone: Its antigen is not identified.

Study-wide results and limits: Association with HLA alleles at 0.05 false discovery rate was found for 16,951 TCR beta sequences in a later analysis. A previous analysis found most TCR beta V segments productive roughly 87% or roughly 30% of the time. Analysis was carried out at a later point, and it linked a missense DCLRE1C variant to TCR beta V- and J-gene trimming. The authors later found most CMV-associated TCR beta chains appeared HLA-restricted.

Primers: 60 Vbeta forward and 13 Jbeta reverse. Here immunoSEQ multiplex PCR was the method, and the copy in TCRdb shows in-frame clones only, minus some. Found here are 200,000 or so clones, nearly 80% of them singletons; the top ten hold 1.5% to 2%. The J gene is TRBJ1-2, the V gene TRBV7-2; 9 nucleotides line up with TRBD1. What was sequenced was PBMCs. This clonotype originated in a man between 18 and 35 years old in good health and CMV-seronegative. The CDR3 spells CASSLNRGQDGYTF. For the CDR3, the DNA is TGTGCCAGCAGCTTGAACAGGGGGCAAGATGGCTACACCTTC.